The rows below give T cell receptor beta chains drawn from one sample of a study of PD-1 blockade in classical Hodgkin lymphoma. Data came from immunoSEQ multiplex PCR; TCRdb stores just in-frame clones and leaves some out. This sample carries about 21,000 clones, 85% of them seen once, and the ten largest clones take approximately 12%. The starting material was peripheral blood mononuclear cells (PBMCs), obtained before the fourth cycle of nivolumab. The receptor set was obtained from a human donor with classical Hodgkin lymphoma. CDR3s leave out the opening cysteine and the closing phenylalanine or tryptophan. The order of the fields is V gene, CDR3 protein.

v_gene: TRBV29-1
CDR3aa: SALTGGNGYT

v_gene: TRBV7-2
CDR3aa: ASSLVASHRAEAF

v_gene: TRBV27
CDR3aa: ASKRGAQGNTIY

v_gene: TRBV27
CDR3aa: ASSLGRVHEQY

v_gene: TRBV4-3
CDR3aa: ASSQFILWILYNEQF

v_gene: TRBV29-1
CDR3aa: SVGTGENIQY

v_gene: TRBV19
CDR3aa: ASSIPRGRIQY

v_gene: TRBV19
CDR3aa: ASSNGLAGSYEQY

v_gene: TRBV11-3
CDR3aa: ASSSLSTEQF

v_gene: TRBV28
CDR3aa: ASSPNQGISNYGYT

v_gene: TRBV19
CDR3aa: ASSIGGSVVNEQY

v_gene: TRBV11-2
CDR3aa: ASSLESPGTAYNEQF

v_gene: TRBV10-3
CDR3aa: AIRSQGNQPQH

v_gene: TRBV6-5
CDR3aa: ASSYILSDTQY

v_gene: TRBV11-2
CDR3aa: ASSTLGAGSTDTQY

v_gene: TRBV5-6
CDR3aa: ASSLYESTYSPLH

v_gene: TRBV6-5
CDR3aa: ASSEGAAQPQH

v_gene: TRBV19
CDR3aa: ASTRWGGENTGELF

v_gene: TRBV30
CDR3aa: AWSLGSSQPQH

v_gene: TRBV7-9
CDR3aa: ASSLGLGQGLRGYT

v_gene: TRBV10-3
CDR3aa: AISEGRNNSPLH

v_gene: TRBV20-1
CDR3aa: SASRVETQY

v_gene: TRBV28
CDR3aa: ASSLSSAIAEAF

v_gene: TRBV5-1
CDR3aa: ASSFGDGANVLT

v_gene: TRBV7-2
CDR3aa: ASSLDPGTSGSYEQY

v_gene: TRBV6-5
CDR3aa: ASRSSGANVLT

v_gene: TRBV29-1
CDR3aa: SALRGQGGETEAF

v_gene: TRBV5-1
CDR3aa: ASSLAGLAKNIQY

v_gene: TRBV29-1
CDR3aa: SVPRQVSNTEAF

v_gene: TRBV18
CDR3aa: ASSPLVLPPGDTQY

v_gene: TRBV7-2
CDR3aa: ASSLVVEAGDY

v_gene: TRBV25-1
CDR3aa: ASSEVYEQY

v_gene: TRBV11-1
CDR3aa: ASSPYRETEAF

v_gene: TRBV27
CDR3aa: ASSLAGGIGGYT

v_gene: TRBV19
CDR3aa: ASSPGHGGWEQY